These 27 T cell receptor beta chains were all obtained from the same sample, sequenced in a study of blood T cell repertoires in COVID-19. Profiled with immunoSEQ multiplex PCR; TCRdb holds only in-frame clones, not every one. This repertoire shows roughly 86,000 clones, 86% found once; its top ten account for about 5%. The sequencing input was peripheral blood. These receptors originate from a man aged 45-65 years with active or convalescent COVID-19.

The chain employs TRBV19 and TRBJ1-1; 8 bases match TRBD1. The germline V gene encodes CDR1 LNHDA and CDR2 SQIVND (reference sequence). V dropped 5 bases and J dropped 1; count of bases not matched to a gene: 3. The CDR3 is 14 residues long. The CDR3 reads CASSLQGGNTEAFF. The CDR3 coding sequence is TGTGCCAGTAGTTTACAGGGGGGGAACACTGAAGCTTTCTTT.

In this sample, this clone turned up once. V gene TRBV9 combines with J gene TRBJ2-2; 9 nucleotides line up with TRBD1. Germline V gene lookup returns CDR1 SGDLS and CDR2 YYNGEE. This CDR3 is 17 amino acids long. V gave up 2 bases and J gave up 1 base; unmatched junction bases: 6. Here the CDR3 DNA reads TGTGCCAGCAGCGTGATGAGACAGGGGGAGAACACCGGGGAGCTGTTTTTT. This encodes CASSVMRQGENTGELFF.

The chain is built from TRBV11-2 and TRBJ2-1, with 7 bases lining up with TRBD2. J lost 8 bases, V lost 0 bases, and 7 bases had no gene match. This CDR3 has 15 residues. Germline CDR1 and CDR2: SGHAT and FQNNGV. CDR3 nucleotides: TGTGCCAGCAGCTTAGAGGGGGGGGGAATCTATGAGCAGTTCTTC. The encoded protein is CASSLEGGGIYEQFF.

This chain links TRBV29-1 with TRBJ1-2, with D unresolved. Germline V gene sequence: CDR1 SQVTM, CDR2 ANQGSEA. Trimming took off 4 bases at V and 0 bases at J, with 9 bases between the two ends. The CDR3 has 13 residues. The CDR3 nucleotides are TGCAGCGTTGGAGGGCAAGCTAACTATGGCTACACCTTC. It translates to CSVGGQANYGYTF.

The chain carries TRBV19 and TRBJ2-1, with 9 bases identical to TRBD2. The CDR3 has 14 residues. The V gene's germline CDR1 is LNHDA and CDR2 SQIVND (reference sequence). Unmatched junction bases numbered 7, after V lost 7 bases and J lost 6 bases. CDR3: CASNRGGGGNEQFF. Written as DNA, the CDR3 is TGTGCCAGTAATCGCGGGGGGGGAGGCAATGAGCAGTTCTTC.

This clone has a handful of counts. The chain uses TRBV6-5 and TRBJ1-5; the D is unclear. The germline gives CDR1 MNHEY, CDR2 SVGAGI. V was pared by 4 bases and J by 3 bases, with 16 bases between. The CDR3 contains 16 residues. The CDR3 DNA reads TGTGCCAGCAGTTCCAGCGACGCTTTCGTCAATCAGCCCCAGCATTTT. Translated, it gives CASSSSDAFVNQPQHF.

The V gene is TRBV12-5, the J gene TRBJ2-2; possibly TRBD1 for D (6 bases). The V gene lost 2 bases and the J gene lost 1 base, with 11 bases spanning the gap. The V gene's germline CDR1 is LGHNT and CDR2 FRNRAP. The CDR3 is 16 amino acids. The CDR3 DNA reads TGTGCTAGTGGTTTGAGGACAGAGAGGAACACCGGGGAGCTGTTTTTT. Its protein is CASGLRTERNTGELFF.

The CDR3 region has the DNA TGTGCCAGCAGCTTAGGGGTGCGAGGGGGCAGAGAGACCCAGTACTTC. Translating gives CASSLGVRGGRETQYF. The rearrangement uses TRBV11-2 and TRBJ2-5; 7 bases are shared with TRBD1. CDR1 and CDR2 (germline): SGHAT, FQNNGV. This CDR3 is 16 amino acids long. Trimming cost V 1 base and J 4 bases; bases outside gene matches: 9.

The J gene is TRBJ2-5, the V gene TRBV29-1; D unresolved. Trimming pared 3 bases from V and 1 base from J, leaving 12 bases between. The CDR3 contains 14 residues. Germline V gene data show CDR1 as SQVTM and CDR2 as ANQGSEA. This CDR3 is CSVDTNSLQETQYF. The CDR3 DNA follows: TGCAGCGTTGATACGAACAGTCTCCAAGAGACCCAGTACTTC.

V is TRBV16 and J is TRBJ1-5; TRBD1 agrees at 10 bases. V was pared by 1 base and J by 5 bases, with 2 bases of the junction left unmatched. Germline assignment: CDR1 KGHSY and CDR2 FQNENV. The CDR3 is made up of 15 amino acids. CDR3 in amino acids: CASSQFGTGDQPQHF. The CDR3 coding sequence is TGTGCCAGCAGCCAATTTGGGACAGGGGATCAGCCCCAGCATTTT.

CDR3 in amino acids: CASSRGQGSDTQYF. CDR3 DNA: TGTGCCAGCAGTCGCGGACAGGGATCAGATACGCAGTATTTT. The J gene is TRBJ2-3, the V gene TRBV3-1 (or the pseudogene TRBV3-2); 8 nucleotides match TRBD1. This CDR3 is built from 14 residues. Germline CDR1 LGHDT, CDR2 YNNKEL (reference sequence). V lost 6 bases, J lost 4 bases, and 6 bases stayed unmatched.

A single count supports this clone. This rearrangement joins TRBV5-1 to TRBJ1-2, with D unresolved. CDR3 length: 15 residues. Germline V gene data show CDR1 as SGHRS and CDR2 as YFSETQ. V lost 0 bases to trimming and J lost 4 bases, with 13 bases between them. The CDR3, as DNA: TGCGCCAGCAGCTTGGCCCCGGGAGACTCCTATGGCTACACCTTC. It is translated as CASSLAPGDSYGYTF.

This clone was recorded only once. V usage is TRBV28 and J usage is TRBJ2-4; unclear D gene. The V gene's germline CDR1 is MDHEN and CDR2 SYDVKM. CDR3 length equals 15 residues. The ends were cut back, 7 bases at V and 1 base at J, with 14 bases in the middle. The CDR3 nucleotides are TGTGCCAGCAACAACCCCGGGTCGGCCAAAAACATTCAGTACTTC. Protein: CASNNPGSAKNIQYF.

V usage is TRBV2 and J usage is TRBJ1-2; D perhaps matches TRBD1 (6 bases). The germline V gene encodes CDR1 SNHLY and CDR2 FYNNEI. V lost 10 bases and J lost 4, with 19 bases in between. This CDR3 spans 14 amino acids. The CDR3 sequence: CATTEGGSLYGYTF. The DNA for the CDR3 is TGTGCCACCACGGAGGGGGGGTCCCTCTATGGCTACACCTTC.

The chain combines TRBV3-1 (or the pseudogene TRBV3-2) with TRBJ2-5; D perhaps matches TRBD2 (5 bases). The germline V and J ends were trimmed by 1 base and 5 bases, with 8 bases remaining between them. There are 13 residues in the CDR3. The germline V gene encodes CDR1 LGHDT and CDR2 YNNKEL (reference sequence). The CDR3 bases are TGTGCCAGCAGCCAAGGGGAGTTGGAGACCCAGTACTTC. This encodes CASSQGELETQYF.

The V call is TRBV7-7, the J call TRBJ2-1; maybe TRBD1 (6 bases). V lost 4 bases, J lost 5 bases, and 15 bases lay in between. The CDR3 sequence is 15 residues long. Looked up from germline, CDR1 is SSHAT and CDR2 is FNYEAQ (reference sequence). The CDR3 reads CASSSTTGPNNEQFF. DNA of the CDR3: TGTGCCAGCAGCTCTACCACAGGGCCTAACAATGAGCAGTTCTTC.

The rearrangement joins TRBV28 to TRBJ1-6, with 10 bases lining up with TRBD1. Germline CDR1 MDHEN, CDR2 SYDVKM. This CDR3 contains 14 residues. J lost 6 bases, V lost 7 bases, and 3 bases had no gene match. The DNA of the CDR3 is TGTGCCAGCATCAGGACAGGGGGTAATTCACCCCTCCACTTT. It encodes CASIRTGGNSPLHF.

The chain links TRBV9 to TRBJ2-1; 7 bases are shared with TRBD2. In germline, CDR1 is SGDLS, CDR2 YYNGEE. The CDR3 totals 16 residues. Losses at the gene ends were 0 bases for V and 2 bases for J; bases not matched to a gene: 5. CDR3 nucleotide sequence: TGTGCCAGCAGCGTAGAAGGTGGGGGGGCCTACAATGAGCAGTTCTTC. It encodes CASSVEGGGAYNEQFF. The whole variable domain, remainder taken from reference TRBV9 and TRBJ2-1, is DSGVTQTPKHLITATGQRVTLRCSPRSGDLSVYWYQQSLDQGLQFLIQYYNGEERAKGNILERFSAQQFPDLHSELNLSSLELGDSALYFCASSVEGGGAYNEQFFGPGTRLTVL.

The V and J genes are TRBV6-1 and TRBJ2-1; TRBD1 might be the D (6 bases). Germline V gives CDR1 MNHNS, CDR2 SASEGT. The CDR3 consists of 14 residues. The ends were cut back, 3 bases at V and 10 bases at J, with 16 bases in the middle. The chain's CDR3 is CASSDRDIGGEQFF. In DNA, the CDR3 is TGTGCCAGCAGTGACCGGGACATTGGGGGCGAGCAGTTCTTC.

J is TRBJ1-4 and V is TRBV4-3; 8 nucleotides agree with TRBD1. This CDR3 is built from 14 residues. Germline loops: CDR1 LGHNA, CDR2 YSLEER. V lost 4 bases and J lost 7; bases outside the gene matches: 5. This CDR3 is CASSPQGAVEKLFF. The CDR3 DNA follows: TGCGCCAGCAGCCCTCAGGGGGCCGTTGAAAAACTGTTTTTT.

This clone has a handful of counts. J is TRBJ1-5 and V is TRBV7-2; TRBD1 agrees at 11 bases. Trimming at V came to 3 bases and at J to 0 bases, leaving 4 bases not matched to a gene. This CDR3 spans 17 amino acids. Germline V gene data show CDR1 as SGHTA and CDR2 as FQGNSA. The CDR3 is CASSFGQGAISNQPQHF. Written as DNA, the CDR3 is TGTGCCAGCAGCTTCGGACAGGGGGCAATTAGCAATCAGCCCCAGCATTTT. The full variable domain, in which reference TRBV7-2 and TRBJ1-5 provide the parts outside the CDR3, is GAGVSQSPSNKVTEKGKDVELRCDPISGHTALYWYRQSLGQGLEFLIYFQGNSAPDKSGLPSDRFSAERTGGSVSTLTIQRTQQEDSAVYLCASSFGQGAISNQPQHFGDGTRLSIL.

This clone was seen a handful of times. The chain couples TRBV2 to TRBJ2-5, with a tentative D call TRBD2 (6 bases). The CDR3 spans 14 residues. V was cut by 7 bases and J by 2 bases, with 14 bases left in between. CDR1 SNHLY and CDR2 FYNNEI come from the germline V gene. The chain's CDR3 is CASTTSSFQETQYF. The CDR3, as DNA: TGTGCCAGCACGACTAGTAGTTTTCAAGAGACCCAGTACTTC.

This clone was detected a few times. V gene TRBV7-9 combines with J gene TRBJ2-1; D may be TRBD1 (5 bases). V shed 7 bases and J shed 4 bases, with 17 bases lying between them. This CDR3 has 15 amino acids. The germline V gene encodes CDR1 SEHNR and CDR2 FQNEAQ (reference sequence). The CDR3: CASKVGQALYNEQFF. CDR3 nucleotide sequence: TGTGCCAGCAAAGTGGGGCAGGCCCTATACAATGAGCAGTTCTTC.

This clone has a count of ten or more. This chain joins TRBV10-2 and TRBJ2-1; a weak D match, TRBD2 (5 bases). In germline, CDR1 is WSHSY, CDR2 SAAADI. The length of the CDR3 is 15 residues. Trimming cost V 6 bases and J 4 bases, with 16 bases left between them. CDR3 sequence (DNA): TGCGCCAGCAGCTCTGAGGGCGCGATTTACAATGAGCAGTTCTTC. Translating gives CASSSEGAIYNEQFF.

This chain links TRBV28 with TRBJ1-2; no clear D gene. This CDR3 spans 13 amino acids. Trimming shortened V by 5 bases and J by 0 bases, and 7 bases separated the two germline ends. Germline V lookup: CDR1 MDHEN, CDR2 SYDVKM. Here the CDR3 reads CASSTQTNYGYTF. The CDR3 DNA reads as TGTGCCAGCAGTACTCAAACTAACTATGGCTACACCTTC.

The chain joins TRBV5-1 to TRBJ1-1, with 8 bases fitting TRBD1. V shed 0 bases, J shed 7 bases, and the junction held 5 bases outside the gene matches. Germline assignment: CDR1 SGHRS and CDR2 YFSETQ. This CDR3 has 14 amino acids. The CDR3 is CASSLAGGEGEAFF. The DNA of the CDR3 is TGCGCCAGCAGCTTGGCAGGGGGCGAAGGTGAAGCTTTCTTT.

The chain recombines TRBV4-1 with TRBJ1-2; D may be TRBD1 (6 bases). There are 14 residues in the CDR3. The V and J ends lost 0 bases and 7 bases respectively, with 12 bases between them. Germline CDR1 MGHRA, CDR2 YSYEKL. CDR3 protein: CASSQDSGTSGYTF. The CDR3 nucleotides read TGCGCCAGCAGCCAAGATTCGGGGACATCTGGCTACACCTTC.